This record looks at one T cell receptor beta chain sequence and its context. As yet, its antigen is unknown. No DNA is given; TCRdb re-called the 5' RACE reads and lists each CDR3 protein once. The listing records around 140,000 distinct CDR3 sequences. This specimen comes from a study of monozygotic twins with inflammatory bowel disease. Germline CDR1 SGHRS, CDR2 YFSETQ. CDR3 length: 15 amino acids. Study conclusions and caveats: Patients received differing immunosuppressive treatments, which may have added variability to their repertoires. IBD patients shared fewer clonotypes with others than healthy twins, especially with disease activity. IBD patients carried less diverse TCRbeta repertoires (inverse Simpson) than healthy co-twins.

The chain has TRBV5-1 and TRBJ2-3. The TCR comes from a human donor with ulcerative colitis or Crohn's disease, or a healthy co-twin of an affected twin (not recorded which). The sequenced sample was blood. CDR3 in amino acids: CASSLTGPSTDTQYF.